This TCR beta chain emerged from a study of technical replicates of blood from a handful of donors. CDR1 and CDR2 from the germline V gene are SGDLS and YYNGEE. With 3 bases clipped from V and 6 bases from J, the junction kept 3 bases outside the gene matches. The CDR3 length is 13 residues. Libraries were prepared by immunoSEQ multiplex PCR; TCRdb keeps only in-frame clonotypes and omits some of them. The sample records about 60,000 clones, around 92% being singletons. The sample consisted of PBMCs. The receptor was derived from a human donor in good health. Some clones in this sample may be carry-over from other donors' samples. The chain employs TRBV9 and TRBJ1-5, with 7 bases fitting TRBD1. The CDR3 loop is CASSGTGVQPQHF. The CDR3 region has the DNA TGTGCCAGCAGCGGAACAGGGGTTCAGCCCCAGCATTTT.